A selection of T cell receptor beta chains follows, all from one sample in a study of regulatory T cells in long-lasting Graves disease. Each CDR3 protein gets one entry after TCRdb re-called the multiplex PCR reads with MiXCR. Altogether 300,000 or so distinct CDR3 sequences are present, around a fifth being singletons, with the ten largest covering less than 35%. This specimen consisted of peripheral blood mononuclear cells (PBMCs), obtained when the disease was refractory, from a patient treated with antithyroid drugs. These receptors were obtained from a female donor with Graves disease. Each CDR3 is given with its conserved first and last residue.

>TRBJ1-1|TRBV7-2
CASSLSGLQTAFF
>TRBJ2-1|TRBV6-5
CASSSLAGGRGEQFF
>TRBJ1-5|TRBV6-2/TRBV6-3
CASSDLSNQPQHF
>TRBJ1-4|TRBV20-1
CSAFGTGSSWGELFF
>TRBJ1-4|TRBV19
CASSIIVGLNEKLFF
>TRBJ2-7|TRBV19
CASRKTVDTYEQYF
>TRBJ2-2|TRBV6-2/TRBV6-3
CASIPNTGELFF
>TRBJ2-5|TRBV15
CATSRDLGTSGAKETQYF
>TRBJ1-6|TRBV6-5
CASSYSTGDNSPLHF
>TRBJ2-4|TRBV30
CAWSTAKNIQYF
>TRBJ2-6|TRBV2
CAGQANSGANVLTF
>TRBJ2-2|TRBV24-1
CATSEAGKSGELFF
>TRBJ2-1|TRBV11-2
CASSLDPGLAGANEQFF
>TRBJ2-5|TRBV12-3/TRBV12-4
CASTKRGKKETQYF
>TRBJ1-6|TRBV6-2/TRBV6-3
CASSYRDELENSPLHF
>TRBJ1-2|TRBV2
CASSSPGIPGYTF
>TRBJ2-1|TRBV7-8
CASSLLGRGNEQFF
>TRBJ1-5|TRBV11-3
CASSEDRTRPQHF
>TRBJ2-7|TRBV25-1
CASSEYLQGTYEQYF
>TRBJ2-7|TRBV28
CASRQTSGRSYEQYF
>TRBJ1-2|TRBV28
CASSLRVDGYTF
>TRBJ2-5|TRBV7-8
CASSGKALRETQYF
>TRBJ1-2|TRBV7-8
CASSLTLGGYTF
>TRBJ2-2|TRBV4-1
CASSPLWGSGELFF
>TRBJ2-5|TRBV20-1
CSARGLDRNQETQYF
>TRBJ2-7|TRBV15
CATSRERAYEQYF
>TRBJ1-1|TRBV29-1
CSVEHRLTSNTEAFF
>TRBJ2-7|TRBV2
CASTGQISYEQYF
>TRBJ1-3|TRBV7-9
CASVVLETGWEYF
>TRBJ2-7|TRBV5-7
CASSLVLQRGGLGTSYEQYF
>TRBJ2-4|TRBV19
CASRSVQTGPFKNIQYF
>TRBJ2-5|TRBV20-1
CSASPPSGRFQETQYF
>TRBJ2-1|TRBV7-3
CASSFSFAGSTYNEQFF
>TRBJ1-6|TRBV6-4
CASSDYLGTPGSSPLHF
>TRBJ1-5|TRBV28
CASSLRGRAPQHF
>TRBJ2-2|TRBV10-3
CAISNQGNPGELFF